This T cell receptor (beta chain) was obtained from a study of post-analysis software for immune sequencing data. In the study overall: Relapsing-remitting, secondary progressive and progressive-relapsing multiple sclerosis were all included among the disease courses.

Unique molecular identifiers tagged the TCR beta cDNA libraries. TCRdb itself ran the PCR reads through MiXCR, one entry per CDR3 protein. The repertoire holds about 540,000 distinct CDR3 sequences, with roughly 34% as singletons. General study points: When the samples were clustered directly with F measure, those that had been prepared in the same batch showed strong co-clustering. Significantly decreased normalized Chao1 diversity was recorded for multiple sclerosis patients relative to controls.

This clonotype was seen a handful of times. What it recognizes is unknown. This clonotype was obtained from a girl aged 2-17 years with multiple sclerosis. Input material: blood.

The CDR3 DNA reads TGTGCCAGCAGTTTAGGTCTCGGGGGGGGAGAGACCCAGTACTTC. Translated, it gives CASSLGLGGGETQYF. The rearrangement links TRBV12-3 or TRBV12-4 to TRBJ2-5, with 8 bases lining up with TRBD2. The CDR3 length is 15 residues. After removal of 1 base from V and 4 bases from J, the junction contained 5 bases not matched to a gene.